These 28 T cell receptor beta chains were all obtained from the same sample, sequenced in a study of control samples from healthy donors and cancer patients. Clones were read by immunoSEQ multiplex PCR, and TCRdb kept only the in-frame ones, dropping some. The sample includes about 160,000 clones, 96% of them seen just once. The sample was blood. The receptor source for this set is a woman in her twenties or thirties in good health.

The rearrangement joins TRBV7-6 to TRBJ2-7, with D perhaps assigned TRBD1 or TRBD2 (5 bases each). Germline-derived CDR1 and CDR2 are SGHVS and FNYEAQ. Trimming pared 5 bases from V and 2 bases from J, leaving 16 bases between. The CDR3 is 15 residues long. CDR3 coding DNA: TGTGCCAGCAGCAAAGCGGCAGGGTACACCTACGAGCAGTACTTC. This encodes CASSKAAGYTYEQYF.

Notes on this clone: This sample also contains other DNA sequences that code for the same CDR3. The CDR3 is CASSSRGDTEAFF. The CDR3 DNA follows: TGTGCCAGCAGTTCCAGGGGAGACACTGAAGCTTTCTTT. This chain joins TRBV6-5 and TRBJ1-1; TRBD1 is a possible D gene (6 bases). CDR1 is MNHEY and CDR2 is SVGAGI in the germline V gene. The CDR3 spans 13 residues. Trimming took off 4 bases at V and 3 bases at J, with 9 bases between the two ends.

This sequence joins TRBV7-3 and TRBJ2-7; tentatively, D is TRBD2 (6 bases). The germline V gene has CDR1 SGHTA and CDR2 FQGTGA. The CDR3 is 14 amino acids. V gave up 2 bases and J gave up 6 bases, with 14 bases separating them. CDR3 DNA: TGTGCCAGCAGCTTAGGGCGGGGTTCTCGCGAGCAGTACTTC. Translated, it gives CASSLGRGSREQYF.

The chain joins TRBV9 to TRBJ2-1; no clear D gene. Trimming shortened V by 0 bases and J by 6 bases, and 7 bases separated the two germline ends. The CDR3 length is 13 residues. Germline values: CDR1 SGDLS, CDR2 YYNGEE. The CDR3 spells CASSVVGSNEQFF. In DNA, the CDR3 is TGTGCCAGCAGCGTAGTTGGGTCCAATGAGCAGTTCTTC.

The V and J genes are TRBV29-1 and TRBJ2-3; D assignment may be TRBD1 or TRBD2 (5 bases each). V was clipped by 4 bases and J by 4 bases, with 24 bases between them. From germline, CDR1 is SQVTM and CDR2 ANQGSEA. The CDR3 loop spans 17 amino acids. CDR3 coding DNA: TGCAGCGTTGGGGAATCGGGACGGCAGGGCATTTCAGATACGCAGTATTTT. It is translated as CSVGESGRQGISDTQYF.

The chain has TRBV28 and TRBJ1-2; maybe TRBD1 (5 bases). The CDR3 is 14 residues long. The V and J ends lost 7 bases and 4 bases respectively, with 16 bases between them. The germline V gene has CDR1 MDHEN and CDR2 SYDVKM. The CDR3 nucleotides are TGTGCCAGCACCCTTAGTACGGACATCTATGGCTACACCTTC. Translating gives CASTLSTDIYGYTF.

The V call is TRBV28, the J call TRBJ2-1, with D perhaps matching TRBD1 or TRBD2 (6 bases each). V dropped 4 bases and J dropped 5 bases, with 18 bases sitting between them. The CDR3 loop spans 16 amino acids. The germline V gene has CDR1 MDHEN and CDR2 SYDVKM. DNA of the CDR3: TGTGCCAGCAGTTCCGAAGGGGGGAATGGCGACAATGAGCAGTTCTTC. Amino acids: CASSSEGGNGDNEQFF.

The CDR3 sequence is CASSSRGGGQGGLNTEAFF. The CDR3 DNA follows: TGTGCCAGCAGCTCGCGGGGTGGGGGACAGGGAGGGTTGAACACTGAAGCTTTCTTT. The rearrangement joins TRBV7-8 to TRBJ1-1; 9 nucleotides match TRBD1. Germline lookup yields CDR1 SGHVS and CDR2 FQNEAQ. Trimming removed 4 bases from V and 0 bases from J; junction bases left unmatched: 15. The CDR3 runs 19 residues.

The J gene is TRBJ1-2, the V gene TRBV4-2; TRBD1 matches 8 bases. The J segment lost 4 bases and the V segment lost 1 base, leaving 8 bases of the junction unmatched. The CDR3 covers 16 residues. From germline, CDR1 is LGHNA and CDR2 YNFKEQ. The CDR3 here is CASSQVMAGGSYGYTF. The CDR3 bases are TGTGCCAGCAGCCAAGTCATGGCAGGGGGCAGCTATGGCTACACCTTC.

The V call is TRBV5-1, the J call TRBJ2-3; TRBD2 is a possible D gene (6 bases). The germline V gene encodes CDR1 SGHRS and CDR2 YFSETQ. Trimming left V 0 bases short and J 6 bases short, with 8 bases between. The CDR3 spans 13 residues. The CDR3 sequence: CASSLAGEDTQYF. The CDR3 region has the DNA TGCGCCAGCAGCTTGGCGGGGGAGGATACGCAGTATTTT.

The chain joins TRBV13 to TRBJ2-1; D might be TRBD1 (5 bases). This CDR3 has 14 amino acids. Germline V gene lookup returns CDR1 PRHDT and CDR2 FYEKMQ (reference sequence). Trimming pared 3 bases from V and 3 bases from J, leaving 9 bases between. CDR3 bases: TGTGCCAGCAGCTTCGACAGATACTACAATGAGCAGTTCTTC. It translates to CASSFDRYYNEQFF.

This sequence joins TRBV5-1 and TRBJ2-1; D perhaps matches TRBD2 (6 bases). V lost 3 bases and J lost 1, with 8 bases in between. The germline V gene has CDR1 SGHRS and CDR2 YFSETQ. The CDR3 is 14 residues long. CDR3 region: CASSWDFSYNEQFF. The CDR3 bases are TGCGCCAGCAGCTGGGACTTTTCCTACAATGAGCAGTTCTTC.

The genes are TRBV7-6 and TRBJ1-1, with D possibly being TRBD1 (5 bases). The CDR3 extends over 15 amino acids. Germline V gene lookup returns CDR1 SGHVS and CDR2 FNYEAQ. Trimming took 5 bases from V and 5 from J, leaving 18 bases between them. In DNA, the CDR3 is TGTGCCAGCAGCCAAGAACCGGGACGGGAGACTGAAGCTTTCTTT. Translated, it gives CASSQEPGRETEAFF.

The genes are TRBV20-1 and TRBJ2-3; D gene uncertain. There are 14 residues in the CDR3. CDR1 is DFQATT, CDR2 SNEGSKA, per germline (reference sequence). V lost 3 bases and J 5 bases, leaving 15 bases between the germline ends. The DNA for the CDR3 is TGCAGTGCTAGTATAGGGCGCTCCGGAGATACGCAGTATTTT. It is translated as CSASIGRSGDTQYF.

V gene TRBV14 combines with J gene TRBJ1-1; the match to TRBD1 covers 9 bases. Germline CDR1 reads SGHDN; CDR2 reads FVKESK. The CDR3 consists of 13 residues. V was pared by 1 base and J by 11 bases, with 5 bases of the junction left unmatched. The CDR3 nucleotides are TGTGCCAGCAGCCAAGTCCGGACAGGGGCCGCTTTCTTT. It encodes CASSQVRTGAAFF.

This chain uses TRBV5-1 with TRBJ2-1; no firm D call. V was shortened by 0 bases and J by 4 bases, with 5 bases between the two germline ends. Germline CDR1 reads SGHRS; CDR2 reads YFSETQ. CDR3 size: 13 residues. CDR3 sequence: CASSLVPYNEQFF. For the CDR3, the DNA is TGCGCCAGCAGCTTGGTCCCTTACAATGAGCAGTTCTTC.

The chain couples TRBV5-5 to TRBJ1-5; D gene unclear. V was clipped by 3 bases and J by 5 bases, with 9 bases between them. Germline V gene data show CDR1 as SGHKS and CDR2 as YYEKEE (reference sequence). The CDR3 loop spans 13 amino acids. Here the CDR3 DNA reads TGTGCCAGCAGCTACAGCGGTGATCAGCCCCAGCATTTT. Translating gives CASSYSGDQPQHF.

This clone was seen just once. The chain has TRBV21-1 and TRBJ1-5; TRBD1 reflects the table's D call only, with no check against the DNA. TRBV21-1 is an annotated pseudogene. The CDR3 is 16 amino acids. The CDR3 DNA sequence: TGTGCCAGCCTTGGGACAGGGGGTTTCTTTTTGCAGCCCCAGCATTTT. Protein sequence: CASLGTGGFFLQPQHF.

The V and J genes are TRBV5-1 and TRBJ1-5, with a possible D match to TRBD1 (6 bases). Per germline, CDR1 SGHRS and CDR2 YFSETQ. The V end was cut by 1 base, the J end by 6 bases, with 8 bases between. CDR3 length equals 13 residues. CDR3 region: CASSLLGGQPQHF. For the CDR3, the DNA is TGCGCCAGCAGCTTGTTAGGGGGTCAGCCCCAGCATTTT. Using reference TRBV5-1 and TRBJ1-5 for the parts outside the CDR3, the full variable domain is KAGVTQTPRYLIKTRGQQVTLSCSPISGHRSVSWYQQTPGQGLQFLFEYFSETQRNKGNFPGRFSGRQFSNSRSEMNVSTLELGDSALYLCASSLLGGQPQHFGDGTRLSIL.

The chain recombines TRBV6-2 or TRBV6-3 with TRBJ2-7; 8 positions agree with TRBD1. Germline V gene data show CDR1 as MNHEY and CDR2 as SVGEGT. The ends lost 6 bases at V and 0 bases at J; junction bases unmatched: 4. The CDR3 totals 14 residues. Written as DNA, the CDR3 is TGTGCCAGCAGCCCCGGACAGGGCTCCTACGAGCAGTACTTC. This encodes CASSPGQGSYEQYF.

The chain couples TRBV3-1 (or the pseudogene TRBV3-2) to TRBJ1-2, with a tentative D call TRBD1 (5 bases). Germline-derived CDR1 and CDR2 are LGHDT and YNNKEL (reference sequence). V gave up 3 bases and J gave up 8 bases, with 16 bases separating them. CDR3 length: 14 residues. In nucleotides, the CDR3 is TGTGCCAGCAGCCAGGGGCCGAATACGGTCGGCTACACCTTC. Amino acids: CASSQGPNTVGYTF.

The chain joins TRBV19 to TRBJ1-5; D remains ambiguous. The CDR3 is 13 residues long. Trimming left V 8 bases short and J 4 bases short, with 12 bases between. Germline-derived CDR1 and CDR2 are LNHDA and SQIVND (reference sequence). The CDR3 loop is CASRAQLNQPQHF. In nucleotides, the CDR3 is TGTGCCAGTCGCGCGCAATTAAATCAGCCCCAGCATTTT.

The chain uses TRBV28 and TRBJ2-3; 10 positions match TRBD1. This CDR3 has 15 residues. V lost 6 bases and J lost 4; bases outside the gene matches: 7. The V gene's germline CDR1 is MDHEN and CDR2 SYDVKM. In nucleotides, the CDR3 is TGTGCCAGCAGAAGGACAGGGGGGAGCCCAGATACGCAGTATTTT. Translating gives CASRRTGGSPDTQYF.

V and J are TRBV4-1 and TRBJ2-3, with D perhaps TRBD2 (6 bases). Between the trimmed V and J ends, which lost 0 bases and 1 base, there was a span of 11 bases. Germline V gene data show CDR1 as MGHRA and CDR2 as YSYEKL. This CDR3 contains 16 residues. CDR3 in DNA: TGCGCCAGCAGCCAAGAACGGGGGTGGGGCACAGATACGCAGTATTTT. Translation gives CASSQERGWGTDTQYF.

The gene calls are TRBV5-5 and TRBJ2-3; 7 positions agree with TRBD2. The V gene's germline CDR1 is SGHKS and CDR2 YYEKEE (reference sequence). The CDR3 runs 15 residues. With 6 bases clipped from V and 6 bases from J, the junction kept 13 bases outside the gene matches. CDR3 loop: CASTAGEGSADTQYF. In DNA form, the CDR3 reads TGTGCCAGCACCGCGGGAGAGGGTTCGGCGGATACGCAGTATTTT.

J is TRBJ2-7 and V is TRBV2; 7 nucleotides match TRBD2. CDR1 and CDR2 (germline): SNHLY, FYNNEI. CDR3 length equals 13 residues. The junction had 3 bases not matched to a gene; V was cut back by 2 bases and J by 5 bases. The CDR3 bases are TGTGCCAGCAGTGAACCGGGAGGCCACGAGCAGTACTTC. It translates to CASSEPGGHEQYF.

The gene calls are TRBV7-8 and TRBJ2-5; D might be TRBD2 (6 bases). The CDR3 runs to 14 residues. The V gene's germline CDR1 is SGHVS and CDR2 FQNEAQ. Trimming shortened V by 8 bases and J by 2 bases, and 15 bases separated the two germline ends. This CDR3 is CASGGAWNQETQYF. The CDR3 DNA follows: TGTGCCAGCGGAGGGGCCTGGAATCAAGAGACCCAGTACTTC.

The V call is TRBV3-1 (or the pseudogene TRBV3-2), the J call TRBJ2-1; 8 nucleotides line up with TRBD1. The germline V gene has CDR1 LGHDT and CDR2 YNNKEL (reference sequence). The V segment lost 4 bases and the J segment 4 bases; nucleotides outside the gene matches: 9. There are 16 residues in the CDR3. CDR3 nucleotide sequence: TGTGCCAGCAGCCCGCTCGGACAGGGCGCTTACAATGAGCAGTTCTTC. The encoded protein is CASSPLGQGAYNEQFF.